The T cell receptor beta chain under discussion was sequenced for a study of blood T cell repertoires in COVID-19. Overall study context: Acute and convalescent COVID-19 samples came from the United States, Italy and Spain. Sources were T cells, B-cell-depleted T cells, or PBMCs; the material itself was cDNA or gDNA.

CDR3 length: 16 amino acids. Germline lookup yields CDR1 MNHEY and CDR2 SVGAGI. V shed 4 bases and J shed 7 bases, with 20 bases lying between them. Authors' analysis steps: Reference gene primer amplification gave nucleated cell count estimates. Using immunoSEQ multiplex PCR, the repertoire was profiled, and TCRdb retains in-frame clones only, with some absent. V and J calls and clone size come straight from that table; D and trimming were deduced from the DNA. The sample contains roughly 230,000 clones, 65% to 85% of which appear only once. The V gene is TRBV6-5, the J gene TRBJ2-1, with D tentatively TRBD1 (6 bases). This receptor was taken from a man aged 40-50 years with active or convalescent COVID-19. Sequencing input: peripheral blood. The CDR3 DNA reads as TGTGCCAGCAGTTCCCGGACAGCTATACTAGATAATGAGCAGTTCTTC. This gives the protein CASSSRTAILDNEQFF.